Detailed here is one TCR beta chain. The antigen remains unidentified. This specimen belongs to a study of CD8 T cells in Susac syndrome. Study overall: Susac syndrome patients were untreated, on corticosteroids with some adding intravenous immunoglobulin, or on intravenous immunoglobulin only.

RNA in amounts of about 0.5 to 1 ug was reverse transcribed with random hexamers. Amplification of TCR beta CDR3 spanned 54 Vbeta and 13 Jbeta via immunoSEQ multiplex PCR. One entry per CDR3 protein results from TCRdb running MiXCR on the immunoSEQ multiplex PCR reads. Found here are 150,000 to 200,000 distinct CDR3 sequences, roughly 95% of them singletons; the top ten hold less than 0.15%. Study-wide points: By the study's own acknowledgment, its TCR sequencing and HLA analysis included relatively few individuals.

Negative isolation was used for CD8+ and CD4+ T cells and FACS enrichment for TEMRA cells. The sample taken for sequencing was CD4+ T cells from PBMCs. The clonotype was recovered from a human donor with Susac syndrome.

CDR3 sequence (DNA): TGTGCCAGCAGGAAACAGGGATATGACTATGGCTACACCTTC. Protein product: CASRKQGYDYGYTF. The chain combines TRBV6-5 with TRBJ1-2, with a possible D match to TRBD1 (6 bases). V lost 6 bases and J lost 3, with 14 bases in between. This CDR3 has 14 amino acids. Germline V gene lookup returns CDR1 MNHEY and CDR2 SVGAGI.